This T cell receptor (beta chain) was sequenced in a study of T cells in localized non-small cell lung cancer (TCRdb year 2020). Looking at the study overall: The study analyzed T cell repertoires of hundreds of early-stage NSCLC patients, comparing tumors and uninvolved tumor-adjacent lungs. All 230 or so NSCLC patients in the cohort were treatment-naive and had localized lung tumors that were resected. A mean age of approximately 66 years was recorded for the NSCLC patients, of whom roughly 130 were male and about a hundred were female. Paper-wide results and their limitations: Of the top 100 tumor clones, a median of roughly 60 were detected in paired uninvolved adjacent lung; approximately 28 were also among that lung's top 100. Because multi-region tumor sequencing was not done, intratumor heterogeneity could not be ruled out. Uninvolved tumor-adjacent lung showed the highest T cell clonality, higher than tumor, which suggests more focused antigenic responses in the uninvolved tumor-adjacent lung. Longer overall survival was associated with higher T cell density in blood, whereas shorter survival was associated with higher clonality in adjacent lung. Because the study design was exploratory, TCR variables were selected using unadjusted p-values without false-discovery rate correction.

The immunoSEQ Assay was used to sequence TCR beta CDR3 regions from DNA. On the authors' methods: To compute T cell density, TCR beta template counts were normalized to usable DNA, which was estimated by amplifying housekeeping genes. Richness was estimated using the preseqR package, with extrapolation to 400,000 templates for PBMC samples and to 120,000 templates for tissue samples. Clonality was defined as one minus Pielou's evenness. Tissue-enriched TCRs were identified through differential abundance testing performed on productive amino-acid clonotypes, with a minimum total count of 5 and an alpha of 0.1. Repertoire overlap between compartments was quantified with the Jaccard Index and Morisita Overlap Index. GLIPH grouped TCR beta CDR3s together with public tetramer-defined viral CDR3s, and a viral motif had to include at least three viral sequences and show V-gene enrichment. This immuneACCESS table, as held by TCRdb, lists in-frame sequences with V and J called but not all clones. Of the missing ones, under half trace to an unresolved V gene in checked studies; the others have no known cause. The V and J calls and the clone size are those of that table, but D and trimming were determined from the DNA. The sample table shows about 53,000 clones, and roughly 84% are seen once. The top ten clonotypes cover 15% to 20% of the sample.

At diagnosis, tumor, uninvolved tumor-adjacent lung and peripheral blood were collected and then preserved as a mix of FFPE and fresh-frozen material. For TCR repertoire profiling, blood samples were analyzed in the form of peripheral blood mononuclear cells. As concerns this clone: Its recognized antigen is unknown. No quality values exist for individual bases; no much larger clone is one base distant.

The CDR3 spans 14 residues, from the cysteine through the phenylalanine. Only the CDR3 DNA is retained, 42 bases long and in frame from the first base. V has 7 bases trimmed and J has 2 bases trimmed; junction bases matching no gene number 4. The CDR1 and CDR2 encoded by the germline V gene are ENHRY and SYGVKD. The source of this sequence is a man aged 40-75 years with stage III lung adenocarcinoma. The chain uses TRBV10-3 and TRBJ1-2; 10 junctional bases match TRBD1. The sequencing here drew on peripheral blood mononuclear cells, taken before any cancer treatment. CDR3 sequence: CAITSGQGNYGYTF. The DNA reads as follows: TGTGCCATCACTTCGGGACAGGGGAACTATGGCTACACCTTC.